One and the same sample provided the 28 T cell receptor beta chains below, sequenced in a study of response to subunit inactivated influenza vaccine. TCRdb re-called the RT-PCR reads with MiXCR, one entry per CDR3 protein. This table holds about 520,000 distinct CDR3 sequences, 7.2% found once. The material sequenced was PBMCs from blood, taken 23 to 25 months after vaccination. These receptors were obtained from a man between 50 and 69 years old who received an inactivated influenza vaccine.

This clonotype appeared many times. The chain recombines TRBV10-3 with TRBJ2-5; D remains ambiguous. CDR3 length: 12 amino acids. V was trimmed by 2 bases and J by 4 bases, leaving 5 bases between them. Germline V lookup: CDR1 ENHRY, CDR2 SYGVKD. This CDR3 reads CAISEPRETQYF. As DNA, the CDR3 is TGTGCCATCAGTGAGCCGCGAGAGACCCAGTACTTC.

This clonotype was recorded at least ten times. The gene calls are TRBV6-6 and TRBJ2-5, with 9 bases matching TRBD2. Unmatched junction bases numbered 0, after V lost 6 bases and J lost 1 base. Germline V gene lookup returns CDR1 MNHNY and CDR2 SVGAGI (reference sequence). The CDR3 runs to 13 residues. This chain's CDR3 is CASRTSGQETQYF. The CDR3 coding sequence is TGTGCCAGCAGGACTAGCGGCCAAGAGACCCAGTACTTC.

This clonotype was detected a few times. The chain combines TRBV20-1 with TRBJ1-1; no firm D call. The germline V gene encodes CDR1 DFQATT and CDR2 SNEGSKA (reference sequence). This CDR3 is 14 amino acids long. V dropped 0 bases and J dropped 0 bases, with 8 bases sitting between them. CDR3 nucleotides: TGCAGTGCTAGAGAGGGCGGAGTGAACACTGAAGCTTTCTTT. It is translated as CSAREGGVNTEAFF.

This clonotype came up many times. The rearrangement uses TRBV10-3 and TRBJ2-7; TRBD2 matches at 9 bases. The ends lost 1 base at V and 2 bases at J; junction bases unmatched: 9. CDR1 is ENHRY, CDR2 SYGVKD, per germline. CDR3 length: 17 amino acids. The CDR3 DNA is TGTGCCATCAGTGAGTTGGTAGCGGGGGCCCCAACCTACGAGCAGTACTTC. This gives the protein CAISELVAGAPTYEQYF.

This clonotype was seen a few times. The genes are TRBV5-1 and TRBJ1-2; the D is unclear. Trimming cost V 0 bases and J 8 bases, with 14 bases left between them. The germline V gene has CDR1 SGHRS and CDR2 YFSETQ. The length of the CDR3 is 14 residues. Here the CDR3 reads CASSLGRVLGGYTF. The CDR3, as DNA: TGCGCCAGCAGCTTGGGACGGGTTTTGGGCGGCTACACCTTC.

This clonotype has at least ten counts. The chain has TRBV20-1 and TRBJ2-3, with 10 bases that match TRBD2. Germline-derived CDR1 and CDR2 are DFQATT and SNEGSKA (reference sequence). The CDR3 is 12 amino acids. The CDR3 loop is CSGTSVADTQYF. The CDR3 DNA reads TGCAGCGGGACTAGCGTTGCAGATACGCAGTATTTT.

There are many counts of this clonotype. CDR3 in DNA: TGTGCCAGCAGTCTTGACAGGGCCCTCTACAATGAGCAGTTCTTC. It codes for CASSLDRALYNEQFF. V is TRBV12-3 or TRBV12-4 and J is TRBJ2-1, with TRBD1 matching 7 bases. The trim removed 5 bases at V and 3 bases at J, leaving 7 bases unmatched. CDR3 size: 15 residues.

This clonotype was observed a handful of times. The genes are TRBV15 and TRBJ2-1; 8 bases line up with TRBD2. Germline values: CDR1 LNHNV, CDR2 YYDKDF (reference sequence). V was pared by 1 base and J by 6 bases, with 5 bases of the junction left unmatched. The CDR3 is made up of 15 amino acids. In nucleotides, the CDR3 is TGTGCCACCAGCAGAGGACTAGCGAGCCTCAATGAGCAGTTCTTC. It is translated as CATSRGLASLNEQFF.

This clonotype turned up a few times. The rearrangement links TRBV6-1 to TRBJ1-3; tentative D call: TRBD1 (5 bases). From germline, CDR1 is MNHNS and CDR2 SASEGT. This CDR3 comprises 16 residues. The ends were cut back, 5 bases at V and 8 bases at J, with 22 bases in the middle. CDR3 sequence reads: CASSPMVGTTIHTIYF. The CDR3 DNA reads TGTGCCAGCAGTCCCATGGTCGGGACCACCATACACACCATATATTTT.

Only a few counts were recorded for this clonotype. This rearrangement joins TRBV7-2 to TRBJ2-2; D may be TRBD1 (7 bases). The CDR3 covers 15 residues. The V and J ends lost 2 bases and 5 bases respectively, with 12 bases between them. Germline V CDR1 and CDR2: SGHTA, FQGNSA. CDR3 nucleotide sequence: TGTGCCAGCAGCTTAAAGGCAGGGGGGACCGGGGAGCTGTTTTTT. Protein: CASSLKAGGTGELFF.

This clonotype was seen more than once but under ten times. This chain connects TRBV5-1 to TRBJ1-4; no reliable D call. CDR3 length equals 15 residues. The V and J ends lost 0 bases and 10 bases respectively, with 16 bases between them. Germline CDR1 and CDR2: SGHRS and YFSETQ. The CDR3 sequence is CASSLDRSGEGKLFF. The CDR3, as DNA: TGCGCCAGCAGCTTGGATCGCAGTGGGGAGGGAAAACTGTTTTTT.

This clonotype turned up a few times. The chain is built from TRBV15 and TRBJ2-7, with D possibly matching TRBD1 (6 bases). The CDR3 runs 17 residues. Trimming shortened V by 3 bases and J by 5 bases, and 23 bases separated the two germline ends. Germline CDR1 is LNHNV and CDR2 is YYDKDF (reference sequence). The CDR3 loop is CATSSAAGTTVTNEQYF. CDR3 DNA: TGTGCCACCAGCAGTGCAGCCGGGACAACGGTAACTAACGAGCAGTACTTC.

V is TRBV12-3 or TRBV12-4 and J is TRBJ2-7; 7 bases are a match to TRBD2. V was pared by 5 bases and J by 7 bases, with 14 bases of the junction left unmatched. The CDR3 has 15 amino acids. The CDR3 DNA reads as TGTGCCAGCAGTCCCGATTCGGGCGGGAGAGGTGAGCAGTACTTC. It codes for CASSPDSGGRGEQYF.

The genes are TRBV11-2 and TRBJ1-1; D is perhaps TRBD1 (5 bases). Germline CDR1 SGHAT, CDR2 FQNNGV. Trimming shortened V by 4 bases and J by 2 bases, and 14 bases separated the two germline ends. CDR3 length: 15 amino acids. The CDR3 DNA reads as TGTGCCAGCAGCTCACCGACAGCAGGAAACACTGAAGCTTTCTTT. Amino acid sequence: CASSSPTAGNTEAFF.

The chain employs TRBV25-1 and TRBJ1-3; D gene ambiguous. Germline V lookup: CDR1 MGHDK, CDR2 SYGVNS. This CDR3 is 15 amino acids long. V dropped 4 bases and J dropped 0 bases, with 10 bases sitting between them. This chain's CDR3 is CASSAPPNSGNTIYF. The CDR3 DNA sequence: TGTGCCAGCAGTGCCCCCCCGAACTCTGGAAACACCATATATTTT.

This clonotype was observed a handful of times. This may be a read error, as it is one base from a much larger clone. The rearrangement links TRBV5-6 to TRBJ2-7; tentatively, D is TRBD1 or TRBD2 (5 bases each). The germline gives CDR1 SGHDT, CDR2 YYEEEE. Trimming removed 4 bases at V and 5 bases at J, with 13 bases between. The CDR3 is made up of 13 amino acids. In nucleotides, the CDR3 is TGTGCCAGCAGCCCCGGGACCCAGAACGAGCAGTACTTC. As protein: CASSPGTQNEQYF.

There are many counts of this clonotype. The V gene is TRBV29-1, the J gene TRBJ2-7; TRBD2 aligns across 13 bases. Trimming took 6 bases from V and 6 from J; bases not matched to a gene: 14. Germline-derived CDR1 and CDR2 are SQVTM and ANQGSEA. The CDR3 spans 16 residues. CDR3 sequence (DNA): TGCAGCGTACTCCCCGCCTGGACTAGCGGGAGAGGCGAGCAGTACTTC. It yields the protein CSVLPAWTSGRGEQYF.

This clonotype was counted between two and nine times. In DNA form, the CDR3 reads TGTGCCAGCAGTTTAGCGGGGCCTCAAAACATTCAGTACTTC. Translating it yields CASSLAGPQNIQYF. The J gene is TRBJ2-4, the V gene TRBV28, with a possible D match to TRBD2 (6 bases). The CDR3 contains 14 residues. V was pared by 2 bases and J by 5 bases, with 10 bases between. CDR1 is MDHEN, CDR2 SYDVKM, per germline.

This clonotype was detected a few times. V gene TRBV20-1 combines with J gene TRBJ2-5; 7 bases agree with TRBD1. Germline CDR1 reads DFQATT; CDR2 reads SNEGSKA (reference sequence). This CDR3 comprises 14 residues. The V gene end was trimmed by 3 bases and the J gene end by 0 bases; junction bases not matched to a gene: 4. CDR3 coding DNA: TGCAGTGCTAGTGGGACAGTACACCAAGAGACCCAGTACTTC. Translated, it gives CSASGTVHQETQYF.

The chain couples TRBV12-3 or TRBV12-4 to TRBJ1-5, with 8 bases fitting TRBD1. The CDR3 totals 15 residues. The junction had 9 bases not matched to a gene; V was cut back by 5 bases and J by 6 bases. CDR3 loop: CASSLTTGVSQPQHF. The CDR3 bases are TGTGCCAGCAGTCTTACGACAGGGGTGAGTCAGCCCCAGCATTTT.

This clonotype has a handful of counts. The rearrangement joins TRBV11-2 to TRBJ2-7; 7 bases agree with TRBD1. Trimming at V came to 4 bases and at J to 4 bases, leaving 7 bases not matched to a gene. This CDR3 contains 14 residues. Germline loops: CDR1 SGHAT, CDR2 FQNNGV. The CDR3 spells CASSSPTGTYEQYF. DNA of the CDR3: TGTGCCAGCAGCTCACCGACAGGGACATACGAGCAGTACTTC.

Ten or more counts support this clonotype. This sequence joins TRBV6-1 and TRBJ1-1; D unresolved. Germline assignment: CDR1 MNHNS and CDR2 SASEGT. The CDR3 contains 13 residues. V gave up 1 base and J gave up 10 bases, with 13 bases separating them. CDR3 residues: CASSEGGGYGAFF. Written as DNA, the CDR3 is TGTGCCAGCAGTGAAGGGGGAGGGTACGGAGCTTTCTTT.

This clonotype was seen a few times. The chain recombines TRBV12-3 or TRBV12-4 with TRBJ2-1; the D is unclear. Trimming stripped 5 bases from V and 4 bases from J, with 18 bases between. The CDR3 has 16 residues. The chain's CDR3 is CASSPIRTDKYNEQFF. The CDR3 DNA sequence: TGTGCCAGCAGTCCAATTCGGACCGATAAGTACAATGAGCAGTTCTTC.

This clonotype turned up a few times. The chain couples TRBV5-1 to TRBJ2-1; 7 positions match TRBD2. The CDR3 length is 16 residues. Germline CDR1 reads SGHRS; CDR2 reads YFSETQ. Trimming cost V 0 bases and J 5 bases; bases outside gene matches: 8. The chain's CDR3 is CASSLDTGRTHNEQFF. For the CDR3, the DNA is TGCGCCAGCAGCTTGGATACCGGGAGGACCCACAATGAGCAGTTCTTC.

This clonotype showed up many times. The V call is TRBV5-1, the J call TRBJ1-4, with D perhaps matching TRBD1 (5 bases). Germline V lookup: CDR1 SGHRS, CDR2 YFSETQ. Trimming stripped 0 bases from V and 8 bases from J, with 14 bases between. The CDR3 loop spans 15 amino acids. The CDR3 sequence is CASSLERGFGEKLFF. The DNA of the CDR3 is TGCGCCAGCAGCTTGGAGCGGGGGTTTGGAGAAAAACTGTTTTTT.

The chain joins TRBV10-3 to TRBJ2-7; weak D call: TRBD2 (5 bases). The CDR3 contains 12 residues. The germline gives CDR1 ENHRY, CDR2 SYGVKD. Between the trimmed V and J ends, which lost 9 bases and 0 bases, there was a span of 9 bases. The CDR3 is CAIGLSSYEQYF. CDR3 in DNA: TGTGCCATTGGACTGAGCTCCTACGAGCAGTACTTC.

The table lists this clonotype with many counts. This chain joins TRBV15 and TRBJ1-4; D unclear. With 1 base removed from V and 4 bases from J, the gap between germline ends came to 10 bases. The V gene's germline CDR1 is LNHNV and CDR2 YYDKDF (reference sequence). This CDR3 is 15 amino acids long. The CDR3 DNA reads as TGTGCCACCAGCAGAGTGGAGGGCAGTAATGAAAAACTGTTTTTT. This encodes CATSRVEGSNEKLFF. Drawing the rest from reference TRBV15 and TRBJ1-4, the complete variable domain is DAMVIQNPRYQVTQFGKPVTLSCSQTLNHNVMYWYQQKSSQAPKLLFHYYDKDFNNEADTPDNFQSRRPNTSFCFLDIRSPGLGDTAMYLCATSRVEGSNEKLFFGSGTQLSVL.

This clonotype appeared many times. The chain carries TRBV18 and TRBJ2-7; D not resolved. The CDR3 extends over 16 amino acids. The germline V gene encodes CDR1 KGHSH and CDR2 LQKENI. Trimming cost V 0 bases and J 1 base, with 13 bases left between them. The DNA of the CDR3 is TGTGCCAGCTCACCACCCGGGCTAGGCGAGTCCTACGAGCAGTACTTC. Protein: CASSPPGLGESYEQYF. Complete variable domain (other parts from reference TRBV18 and TRBJ2-7): NAGVMQNPRHLVRRRGQEARLRCSPMKGHSHVYWYRQLPEEGLKFMVYLQKENIIDESGMPKERFSAEFPKEGPSILRIQQVVRGDSAAYFCASSPPGLGESYEQYFGPGTRLTVT.